The source of this T cell receptor (beta chain) is a study of Ad26.COV2.S vaccination and SARS-CoV-2 variants. Study as a whole: Ad26.COV2.S, an intramuscular injection, was given once or twice 56 days apart. General study points: Researchers reported similar non-spike TCR breadth in vaccine and placebo recipients.

The method was immunoSEQ multiplex PCR; TCRdb's version includes in-frame clones alone and lacks a portion of them. The table includes approximately 300,000 clones, around four fifths detected once. Treatment given: around 19 received Ad26.COV2.S at low or high dose, single or two shots; roughly five received placebo; per-sample allocation not given. On day 63 after the first injection, vaccine and placebo recipients gave samples. With 4 bases removed from V and 1 base from J, the gap between germline ends came to 10 bases. This CDR3 is 14 amino acids long. CDR1 SGHVS and CDR2 FQNEAQ come from the germline V gene. Comment on this clone: The antigen is not known.

The sample in question was peripheral blood, obtained in a trial of Ad26.COV2.S vaccine versus placebo. The TCR was taken from a person aged 18-60 years who received the Ad26.COV2.S COVID-19 vaccine or a placebo. The chain recombines TRBV7-8 with TRBJ1-1; no clear D gene. The CDR3 loop reads CASSSPHSNTEAFF. CDR3 nucleotides: TGTGCCAGCAGCTCACCTCACTCGAACACTGAAGCTTTCTTT.